This T cell receptor (beta chain) was sequenced in a study of tissue T cells after allogeneic stem cell transplantation. Study outcomes and limitations: Only a limited share of tissue TCRs appeared in blood or spleen.

Assay: immunoSEQ multiplex PCR; the TCRdb copy retains only in-frame clones and omits some. Of about 4,000 clones listed, approximately 44% were seen once; the top ten hold under 40%. The V end was cut by 5 bases, the J end by 0 bases, with 9 bases between. The germline V gene encodes CDR1 KGHPV and CDR2 FQNQEV (reference sequence). The CDR3 is 14 residues long. Time point meaning: mouse harvest day 14 after allogeneic transplant. Tail vein injection delivered 10^7 T-cell-depleted bone marrow cells and 10^6 splenic CD5+ T cells. Concerning this clone: Its antigen is not known. Here the gene names and germline are mouse. Sequencing ends 1 residue short of the CDR3 end; the germline J gene provides the rest.

The J gene is TRBJ2-5, the V gene TRBV26; D remains unclear. The sequencing sample was made of lymph node tissue. The sequence was collected from a female BALB/c mouse given C57BL/6 T cells with graft-versus-host disease after an allogeneic hematopoietic cell transplant. This CDR3 reads CASSKIVNQDTQYF. CDR3 DNA, as far as it was read: TGTGCCAGCAGTAAGATCGTTAACCAAGACACCCAGTAC.